A single sample is the source of the 2 T cell receptor beta chains below, sequenced in a study of breast tumors, draining lymph nodes, adjacent tissues. Breast cancer patients provided tissue from their axillary draining lymph nodes. TCRdb used MiXCR to reprocess the multiplex PCR reads, holding one entry per CDR3 protein. The sample yields some 100,000 distinct CDR3 sequences, 21% seen once. Sequencing used axillary lymph node tissue. Receptor source: a female donor with breast cancer. Some clones in this sample may be carry-over from other donors' samples.

Only a few counts were recorded for this clonotype. V gene TRBV28 combines with J gene TRBJ1-2, with 10 positions matching TRBD1. V dropped 6 bases and J dropped 7; count of bases not matched to a gene: 8. The CDR3 loop spans 14 amino acids. CDR1 is MDHEN and CDR2 is SYDVKM in the germline V gene. The CDR3 DNA sequence: TGTGCCAGCAGCGGGACAGGGGACCTTTTTGGCTACACCTTC. It translates to CASSGTGDLFGYTF.

This clonotype was picked up many times. CDR3 DNA sequence: TGTGCCTGGAGTAGACAGGAAGCTAACTATGGCTACACCTTC. It translates to CAWSRQEANYGYTF. The chain links TRBV30 to TRBJ1-2; maybe TRBD1 (6 bases). The CDR3 spans 14 residues. Germline V gene lookup returns CDR1 GTSNPN and CDR2 SVGIG (reference sequence). V was trimmed by 2 bases and J by 0 bases, leaving 10 bases between them.